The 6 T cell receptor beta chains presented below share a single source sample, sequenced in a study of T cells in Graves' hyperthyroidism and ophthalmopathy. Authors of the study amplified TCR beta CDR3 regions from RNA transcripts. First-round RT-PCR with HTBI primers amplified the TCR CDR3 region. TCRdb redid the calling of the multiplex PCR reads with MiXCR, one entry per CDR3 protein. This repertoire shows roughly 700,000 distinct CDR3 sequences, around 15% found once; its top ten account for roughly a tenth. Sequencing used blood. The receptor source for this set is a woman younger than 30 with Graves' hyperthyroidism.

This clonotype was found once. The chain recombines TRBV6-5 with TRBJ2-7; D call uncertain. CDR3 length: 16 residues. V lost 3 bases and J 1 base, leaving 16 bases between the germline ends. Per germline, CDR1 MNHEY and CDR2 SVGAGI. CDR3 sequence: CASSYNWKGPSYEQYF. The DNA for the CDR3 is TGTGCCAGCAGTTATAATTGGAAAGGGCCGTCCTACGAGCAGTACTTC.

CDR3 DNA sequence: TGTGCCAGCAGCTTAGACGGGACTTACTATGGCTACACCTTC. This gives the protein CASSLDGTYYGYTF. The chain is built from TRBV11-2 and TRBJ1-2, with D possibly matching TRBD1 (5 bases). Trimming took off 0 bases at V and 3 bases at J, with 8 bases between the two ends. CDR1 and CDR2 from the germline V gene are SGHAT and FQNNGV. This CDR3 is 14 amino acids long.

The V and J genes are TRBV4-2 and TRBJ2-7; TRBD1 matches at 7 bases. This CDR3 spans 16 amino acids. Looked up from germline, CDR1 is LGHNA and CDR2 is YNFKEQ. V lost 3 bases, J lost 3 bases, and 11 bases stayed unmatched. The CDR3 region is CASSQVLRQGIYEQYF. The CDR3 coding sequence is TGTGCCAGCAGCCAGGTTCTACGACAGGGTATCTACGAGCAGTACTTC.

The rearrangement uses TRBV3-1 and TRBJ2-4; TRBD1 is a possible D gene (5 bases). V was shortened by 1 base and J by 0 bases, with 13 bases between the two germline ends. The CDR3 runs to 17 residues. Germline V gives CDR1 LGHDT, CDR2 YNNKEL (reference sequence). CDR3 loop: CASSQGNRQLAKNIQYF. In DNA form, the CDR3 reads TGTGCCAGCAGCCAAGGGAACAGACAGCTAGCCAAAAACATTCAGTACTTC. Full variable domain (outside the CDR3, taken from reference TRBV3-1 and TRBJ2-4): DTAVSQTPKYLVTQMGNDKSIKCEQNLGHDTMYWYKQDSKKFLKIMFSYNNKELIINETVPNRFSPKSPDKAHLNLHINSLELGDSAVYFCASSQGNRQLAKNIQYFGAGTRLSVL.

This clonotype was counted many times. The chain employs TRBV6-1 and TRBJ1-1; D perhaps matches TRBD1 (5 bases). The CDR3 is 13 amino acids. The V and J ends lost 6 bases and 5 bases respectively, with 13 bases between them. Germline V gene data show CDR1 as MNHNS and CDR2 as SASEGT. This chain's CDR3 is CASRQPRGTEAFF. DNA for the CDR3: TGTGCCAGCAGACAGCCTCGGGGGACTGAAGCTTTCTTT.

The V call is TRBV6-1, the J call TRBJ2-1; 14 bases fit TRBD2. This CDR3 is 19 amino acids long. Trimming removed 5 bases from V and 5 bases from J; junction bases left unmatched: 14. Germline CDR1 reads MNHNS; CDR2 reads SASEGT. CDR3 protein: CASSLSGTSGRPYHNEQFF. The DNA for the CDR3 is TGTGCCAGCAGTCTATCCGGGACTAGCGGGAGACCGTACCACAATGAGCAGTTCTTC.